This TCR beta chain was sequenced during a study of blood T cell repertoires in COVID-19. Study at large: From the United States, Italy and Spain came samples of acute and convalescent COVID-19. T cells, B-cell-depleted T cells, or PBMCs provided the cDNA or gDNA that served as material.

Authors' processing steps: Cell counts per sample came from amplifying reference gene primers. Generated by immunoSEQ multiplex PCR, the TCRdb table keeps only in-frame clones and is missing some. The V and J calls and the clone size are those of that table, but D and trimming were determined from the DNA. The repertoire holds roughly 200,000 clones, with over 75% as singletons. Concerning this clone: One end of the junction does not line up with germline, which may come from a read error.

The CDR3 sequence is 15 residues long. Germline assignment: CDR1 MDHEN and CDR2 SYDVKM. The material sequenced was peripheral blood. The chain recombines TRBV28 with TRBJ2-1, with D hard to call. This receptor was obtained from a woman aged 80 or over with active or convalescent COVID-19. The CDR3 spells CAGSPPRSSYNEQFF. CDR3 DNA sequence: TGTGCCGGCAGTCCTCCTAGAAGCTCCTACAATGAGCAGTTCTTC.